This TCR beta chain was sequenced during a study of blood T cell repertoires in COVID-19. Study-wide context: Acute and convalescent COVID-19 specimens originated in the United States, Italy and Spain. Sample material is recorded as cDNA or gDNA derived from T cells, B-cell-depleted T cells, or PBMCs.

Per the original methods: Researchers report that nucleated cell counts were estimated from reference gene primer amplification. Profiling relied on immunoSEQ multiplex PCR, and the TCRdb table lists in-frame clones only, not all of them. That table furnishes V, J and clone size, whereas the DNA furnished D and trimming. Of approximately 280,000 clones listed, approximately 84% were seen once; the top ten hold approximately 2%. CDR3 length: 16 residues. The germline gives CDR1 MNHNS, CDR2 SASEGT. Trimming cost V 4 bases and J 7 bases; bases outside gene matches: 11. The sample taken for sequencing was peripheral blood. This chain links TRBV6-1 with TRBJ2-7; the match to TRBD2 covers 12 bases. This clonotype was sampled from a woman between 25 and 40 years old who had recovered from COVID-19. CDR3 in amino acids: CASSGPSGRASGEQYF. For the CDR3, the DNA is TGTGCCAGCAGTGGCCCTAGCGGGAGGGCCTCGGGGGAGCAGTACTTC.